This passage covers 15 T cell receptor beta chains from one sample sequenced in a study. TCRdb passed the 5' RACE reads through MiXCR, listing each CDR3 protein once. The table has nearly 55,000 distinct CDR3 sequences, 15% to 20% seen once. Sample: naive CD4+ T cells sorted from blood. The subset: naive CD4+ T cells, CD4+CD45RA+CD25-. These receptors were taken from a female donor with breast cancer.

In the case of this clonotype: A single base separates this from a much larger clone, so it may be a read error. J is TRBJ1-1 and V is TRBV7-9; unclear D gene. CDR3 length: 13 residues. From germline, CDR1 is SEHNR and CDR2 FQNEAQ (reference sequence). The CDR3 sequence is CASRLTRDTGAFF. The DNA for the CDR3 is TGTGCCAGCAGATTAACACGCGACACTGGAGCTTTCTTT.

This clonotype appeared a few times. This chain uses TRBV9 with TRBJ2-1; 7 positions agree with TRBD2. Germline values: CDR1 SGDLS, CDR2 YYNGEE. This CDR3 comprises 16 residues. V was clipped by 0 bases and J by 4 bases; unmatched bases: 7. The CDR3 DNA reads as TGTGCCAGCAGCGTAGTGGCGGGAGTGGAGTACAATGAGCAGTTCTTC. It translates to CASSVVAGVEYNEQFF.

This clonotype has ten or more counts. The CDR3 is CASSPEGTGRTEAFF. CDR3 nucleotide sequence: TGCGCCAGCAGCCCGGAAGGGACAGGTAGGACTGAAGCTTTCTTT. The rearrangement joins TRBV4-1 to TRBJ1-1; TRBD1 matches at 8 bases. Germline V gene sequence: CDR1 MGHRA, CDR2 YSYEKL. The CDR3 loop spans 15 amino acids. With V trimmed by 4 bases and J by 5 bases, 9 bases remained unmatched.

The J gene is TRBJ2-3, the V gene TRBV5-1; D is ambiguous. V shed 1 base and J shed 1 base, with 19 bases lying between them. The V gene's germline CDR1 is SGHRS and CDR2 YFSETQ. The CDR3 runs 18 residues. CDR3: CASSLYGLGSQGTDTQYF. CDR3 coding DNA: TGCGCCAGCAGCTTGTACGGGCTGGGATCCCAGGGCACAGATACGCAGTATTTT.

The chain joins TRBV4-3 to TRBJ1-3, with D unclear. The V and J ends lost 4 bases and 0 bases respectively, with 10 bases between them. Germline V gene data show CDR1 as LGHNA and CDR2 as YSLEER. The CDR3 runs to 15 residues. The CDR3 is CASSPGLDSGNTIYF. The CDR3 nucleotides are TGCGCCAGCAGCCCTGGTCTAGACTCTGGAAACACCATATATTTT.

J is TRBJ1-4 and V is TRBV7-9; 7 bases fit TRBD1. V shed 5 bases, J shed 8 bases, and the junction held 8 bases outside the gene matches. Germline lookup yields CDR1 SEHNR and CDR2 FQNEAQ (reference sequence). There are 14 residues in the CDR3. The CDR3 DNA reads as TGTGCCAGCAGCGCGAGCCAGGGGGGAGAAAAACTGTTTTTT. Amino acids: CASSASQGGEKLFF. The full variable domain, in which reference TRBV7-9 and TRBJ1-4 provide the parts outside the CDR3, is DTGVSQNPRHKITKRGQNVTFRCDPISEHNRLYWYRQTLGQGPEFLTYFQNEAQLEKSRLLSDRFSAERPKGSFSTLEIQRTEQGDSAMYLCASSASQGGEKLFFGSGTQLSVL.

V usage is TRBV4-2 and J usage is TRBJ1-6, with a possible D match to TRBD1 (6 bases). The CDR3 runs 16 residues. Trimming took off 6 bases at V and 7 bases at J, with 19 bases between the two ends. The germline gives CDR1 LGHNA, CDR2 YNFKEQ. DNA of the CDR3: TGTGCCAGCAGACAGCTGACGGGGGGCGAGAATTCACCCCTCCACTTT. It codes for CASRQLTGGENSPLHF.

Concerning this clonotype itself: This may be a read error, as it is one base from a much larger clone. V gene TRBV6-5 combines with J gene TRBJ1-1; the D is unclear. From germline, CDR1 is MNHEY and CDR2 SVGAGI. The CDR3 sequence is 14 residues long. The CDR3 region has the DNA TGTGCCAGCAGCCCCCCGGGCATGAACACTGGAGCTTTCTTT. This encodes CASSPPGMNTGAFF.

In this sample, this clonotype turned up a few times. The J gene is TRBJ1-1, the V gene TRBV5-1; D is possibly TRBD1 (5 bases). V gave up 4 bases and J gave up 1 base, with 14 bases separating them. This CDR3 spans 15 amino acids. In germline, CDR1 is SGHRS, CDR2 YFSETQ. CDR3 region: CASSLRTRGNTEAFF. CDR3 in DNA: TGCGCCAGCAGCCTGAGGACAAGGGGGAACACTGAAGCTTTCTTT.

This sequence joins TRBV5-1 and TRBJ1-1, with D unresolved. V dropped 0 bases and J dropped 1 base, with 10 bases sitting between them. Looked up from germline, CDR1 is SGHRS and CDR2 is YFSETQ. CDR3 length: 15 amino acids. The CDR3: CASSLARLGNTEAFF. The CDR3 region has the DNA TGCGCCAGCAGCTTGGCCCGCCTGGGGAACACTGAAGCTTTCTTT.

In its sample, this clonotype was seen a few times. The chain combines TRBV20-1 with TRBJ2-5; D uncertain. The germline V gene encodes CDR1 DFQATT and CDR2 SNEGSKA (reference sequence). Trimming stripped 4 bases from V and 4 bases from J, with 13 bases between. This CDR3 region has 13 residues. The CDR3 DNA is TGCAGTGCTATAGAGACCCAGAGAGAGACCCAGTACTTC. It encodes CSAIETQRETQYF.

The sample holds many counts of this clonotype. V gene TRBV3-1 combines with J gene TRBJ2-1; TRBD2 is a possible D gene (5 bases). V lost 2 bases, J lost 7 bases, and 15 bases lay in between. The CDR3 is made up of 15 amino acids. Germline V gene lookup returns CDR1 LGHDT and CDR2 YNNKEL (reference sequence). DNA for the CDR3: TGTGCCAGCAGCCAAACCCACGGAGGATTGAATGAGCAGTTCTTC. Translated, it gives CASSQTHGGLNEQFF.

This clonotype was seen many times. The J gene is TRBJ1-1, the V gene TRBV29-1, with a weak D call TRBD1 (5 bases). The V end was cut by 3 bases, the J end by 3 bases, with 5 bases between. The CDR3 is 11 amino acids. Germline loops: CDR1 SQVTM, CDR2 ANQGSEA. The CDR3 loop is CSVEGDTEAFF. Written as DNA, the CDR3 is TGCAGCGTTGAGGGGGACACTGAAGCTTTCTTT.

This clonotype came up a few times. This sequence joins TRBV20-1 and TRBJ2-3; 13 bases map to TRBD2. Germline V gives CDR1 DFQATT, CDR2 SNEGSKA (reference sequence). V trimming: 3 bases; J trimming: 0 bases; junction bases outside the gene matches: 15. The CDR3 length is 20 residues. Here the CDR3 reads CSASTSGLAGVMWSTDTQYF. The CDR3 region has the DNA TGCAGTGCTAGCACCTCAGGACTAGCGGGAGTGATGTGGAGCACAGATACGCAGTATTTT.

This clonotype was detected only a few times. The V and J genes are TRBV7-9 and TRBJ1-1; no definite D call. The length of the CDR3 is 14 residues. Germline loops: CDR1 SEHNR, CDR2 FQNEAQ (reference sequence). Trimming cost V 5 bases and J 8 bases, with 18 bases left between them. The CDR3 sequence: CASSEPPGRAEAFF. CDR3 DNA: TGTGCCAGCAGCGAACCTCCCGGACGCGCAGAAGCTTTCTTT.